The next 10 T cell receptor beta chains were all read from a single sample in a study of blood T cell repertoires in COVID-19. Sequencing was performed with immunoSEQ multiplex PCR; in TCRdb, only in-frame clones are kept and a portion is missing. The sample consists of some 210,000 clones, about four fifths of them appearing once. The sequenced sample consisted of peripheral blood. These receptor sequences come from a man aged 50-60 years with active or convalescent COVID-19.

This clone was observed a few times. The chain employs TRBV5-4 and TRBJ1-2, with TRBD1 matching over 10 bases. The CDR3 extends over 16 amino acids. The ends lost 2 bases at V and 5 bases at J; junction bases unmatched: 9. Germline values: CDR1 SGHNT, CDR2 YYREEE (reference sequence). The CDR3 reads CASSFLIGTGEYGYTF. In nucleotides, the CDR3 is TGTGCCAGCAGCTTCCTGATAGGGACAGGGGAGTATGGCTACACCTTC.

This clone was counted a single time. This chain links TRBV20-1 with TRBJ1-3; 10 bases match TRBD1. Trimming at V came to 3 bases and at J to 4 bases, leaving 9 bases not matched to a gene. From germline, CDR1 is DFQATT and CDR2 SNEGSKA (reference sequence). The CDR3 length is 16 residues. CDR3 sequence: CSASASGTGVGNTIYF. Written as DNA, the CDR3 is TGCAGTGCTAGTGCCTCCGGGACAGGGGTCGGAAACACCATATATTTT.

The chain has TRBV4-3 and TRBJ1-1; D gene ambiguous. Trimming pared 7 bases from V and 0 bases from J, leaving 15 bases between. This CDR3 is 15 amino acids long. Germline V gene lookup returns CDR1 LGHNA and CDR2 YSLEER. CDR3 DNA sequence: TGCGCCAGCAAATTGATTCGGGAAATGAACACTGAAGCTTTCTTT. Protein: CASKLIREMNTEAFF.

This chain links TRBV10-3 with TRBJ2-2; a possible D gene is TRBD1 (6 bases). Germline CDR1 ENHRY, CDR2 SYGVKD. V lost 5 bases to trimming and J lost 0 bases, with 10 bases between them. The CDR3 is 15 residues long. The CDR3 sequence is CAISLDSTNTGELFF. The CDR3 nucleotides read TGTGCCATCAGTTTGGACAGCACGAACACCGGGGAGCTGTTTTTT.

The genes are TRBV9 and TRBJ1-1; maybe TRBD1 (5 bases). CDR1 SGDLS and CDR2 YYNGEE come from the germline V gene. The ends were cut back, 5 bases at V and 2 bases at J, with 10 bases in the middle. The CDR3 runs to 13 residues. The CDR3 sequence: CASSPDSNTEAFF. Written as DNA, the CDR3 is TGTGCCAGCAGTCCCGACAGCAACACTGAAGCTTTCTTT.

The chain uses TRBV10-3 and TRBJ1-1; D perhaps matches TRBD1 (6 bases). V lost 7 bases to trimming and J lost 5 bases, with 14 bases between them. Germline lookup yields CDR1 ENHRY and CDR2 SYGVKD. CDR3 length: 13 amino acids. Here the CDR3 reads CAITEQGRTEAFF. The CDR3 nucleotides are TGTGCCATCACGGAGCAGGGGAGAACTGAAGCTTTCTTT.

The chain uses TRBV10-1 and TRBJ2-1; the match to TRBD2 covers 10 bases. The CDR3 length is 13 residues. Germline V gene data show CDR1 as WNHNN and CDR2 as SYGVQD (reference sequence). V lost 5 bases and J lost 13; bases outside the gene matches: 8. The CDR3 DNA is TGCGCCAGCAGTCCCGCCTTAGCGGGAGGTCAGTTCTTC. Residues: CASSPALAGGQFF.

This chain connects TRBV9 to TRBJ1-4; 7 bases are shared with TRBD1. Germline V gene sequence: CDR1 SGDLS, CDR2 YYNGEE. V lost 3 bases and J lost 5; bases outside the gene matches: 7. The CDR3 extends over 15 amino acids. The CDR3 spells CASSAGTVNNEKLFF. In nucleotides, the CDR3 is TGTGCCAGCAGCGCCGGGACAGTCAACAATGAAAAACTGTTTTTT. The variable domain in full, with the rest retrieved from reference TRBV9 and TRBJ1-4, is DSGVTQTPKHLITATGQRVTLRCSPRSGDLSVYWYQQSLDQGLQFLIQYYNGEERAKGNILERFSAQQFPDLHSELNLSSLELGDSALYFCASSAGTVNNEKLFFGSGTQLSVL.

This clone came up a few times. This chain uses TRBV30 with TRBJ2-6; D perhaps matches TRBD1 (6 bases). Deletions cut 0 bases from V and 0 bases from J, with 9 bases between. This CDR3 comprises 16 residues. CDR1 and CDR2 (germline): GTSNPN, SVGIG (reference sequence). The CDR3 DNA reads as TGTGCCTGGAGTGTAGGGGGTCACTCTGGGGCCAACGTCCTGACTTTC. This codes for CAWSVGGHSGANVLTF. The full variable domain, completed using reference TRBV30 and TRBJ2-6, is SQTIHQWPATLVQPVGSPLSLECTVEGTSNPNLYWYRQAAGRGLQLLFYSVGIGQISSEVPQNLSASRPQDRQFILSSKKLLLSDSGFYLCAWSVGGHSGANVLTFGAGSRLTVL.

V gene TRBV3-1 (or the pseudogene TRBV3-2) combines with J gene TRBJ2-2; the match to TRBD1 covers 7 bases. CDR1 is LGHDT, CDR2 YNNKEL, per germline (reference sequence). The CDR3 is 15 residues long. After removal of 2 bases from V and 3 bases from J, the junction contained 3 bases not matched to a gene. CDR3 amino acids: CASSQHRGDTGELFF. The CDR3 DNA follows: TGTGCCAGCAGCCAACACAGGGGTGACACCGGGGAGCTGTTTTTT.